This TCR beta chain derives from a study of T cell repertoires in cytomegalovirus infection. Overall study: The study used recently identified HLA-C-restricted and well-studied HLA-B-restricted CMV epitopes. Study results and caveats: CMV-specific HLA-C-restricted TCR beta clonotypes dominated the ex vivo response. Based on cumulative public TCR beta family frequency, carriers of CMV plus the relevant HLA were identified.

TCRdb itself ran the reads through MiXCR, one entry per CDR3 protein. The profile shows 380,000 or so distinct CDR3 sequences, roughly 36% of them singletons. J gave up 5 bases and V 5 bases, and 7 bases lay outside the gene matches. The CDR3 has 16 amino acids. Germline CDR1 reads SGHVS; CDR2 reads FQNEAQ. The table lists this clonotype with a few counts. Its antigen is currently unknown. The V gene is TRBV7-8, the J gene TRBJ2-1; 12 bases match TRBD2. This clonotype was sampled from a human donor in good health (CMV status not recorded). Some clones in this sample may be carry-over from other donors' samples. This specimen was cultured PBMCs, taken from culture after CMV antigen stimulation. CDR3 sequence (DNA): TGTGCCAGCAGCGTCCGACTAGCGGGAGCTAACAATGAGCAGTTCTTC. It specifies CASSVRLAGANNEQFF.